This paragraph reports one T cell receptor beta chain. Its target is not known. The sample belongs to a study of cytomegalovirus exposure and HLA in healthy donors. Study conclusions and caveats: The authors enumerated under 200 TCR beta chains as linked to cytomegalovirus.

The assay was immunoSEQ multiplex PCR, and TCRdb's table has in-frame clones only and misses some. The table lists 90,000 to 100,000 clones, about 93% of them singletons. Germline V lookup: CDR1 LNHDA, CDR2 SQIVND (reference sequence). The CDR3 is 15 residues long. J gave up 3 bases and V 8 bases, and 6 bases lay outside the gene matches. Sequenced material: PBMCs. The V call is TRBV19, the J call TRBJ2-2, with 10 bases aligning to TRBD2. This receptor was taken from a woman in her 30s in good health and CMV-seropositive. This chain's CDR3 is CASSLAGVDTGELFF. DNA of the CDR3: TGTGCCAGTTCTCTAGCGGGAGTAGACACCGGGGAGCTGTTTTTT.